One and the same sample provided the 30 T cell receptor beta chains below, sequenced in a study of cytomegalovirus exposure and HLA in healthy donors. It was with 60 Vbeta and 13 Jbeta primers that the PCR ran. Assay: immunoSEQ multiplex PCR; the TCRdb copy retains only in-frame clones and omits some. The sample has 110,000 or so clones; over 75% are singletons. The sample comprised PBMCs. The source of these receptors is a woman younger than 35 in good health and CMV-seronegative.

As to this clone: Mismatch with germline at one junction end may stem from a read error. The rearrangement uses TRBV13 and TRBJ2-2, with 9 nucleotides matching TRBD1. Germline V gives CDR1 PRHDT, CDR2 FYEKMQ (reference sequence). The CDR3 runs to 17 residues. In DNA form, the CDR3 reads TGTGCCAGCAGCTTTAGTGGGGGGACAGGGAACGCCGGGGAGCTGTTTTTT. Translation gives CASSFSGGTGNAGELFF. Looking up the rest from reference TRBV13 and TRBJ2-2 gives the full variable domain: AAGVIQSPRHLIKEKRETATLKCYPIPRHDTVYWYQQGPGQDPQFLISFYEKMQSDKGSIPDRFSAQQFSDYHSELNMSSLELGDSALYFCASSFSGGTGNAGELFFGEGSRLTVL.

This chain connects TRBV4-1 to TRBJ1-6; TRBD1 agrees at 8 bases. This CDR3 is built from 14 residues. With 4 bases clipped from V and 5 bases from J, the junction kept 1 base outside the gene matches. Germline V lookup: CDR1 MGHRA, CDR2 YSYEKL. CDR3 in DNA: TGCGCCAGCAGCCTACAGGGGGATAATTCACCCCTCCACTTT. Protein sequence: CASSLQGDNSPLHF.

This chain uses TRBV21-1 with TRBJ1-4; the table's D gene call, TRBD1, was not cross checked with the DNA. TRBV21-1 is an annotated pseudogene. This CDR3 spans 13 amino acids. The CDR3 loop is CATKGAQGEKLFF. The DNA for the CDR3 is TGTGCCACCAAGGGGGCGCAAGGTGAAAAACTGTTTTTT.

The chain links TRBV30 to TRBJ1-2, with 7 positions matching TRBD1. With V trimmed by 0 bases and J by 5 bases, 6 bases remained unmatched. Germline-derived CDR1 and CDR2 are GTSNPN and SVGIG (reference sequence). The CDR3 has 14 amino acids. This CDR3 is CAWSVWDSKYGYTF. The CDR3 DNA reads TGTGCCTGGAGTGTATGGGACAGCAAGTATGGCTACACCTTC.

V usage is TRBV19 and J usage is TRBJ1-1, with D perhaps TRBD1 (6 bases). Germline V gene sequence: CDR1 LNHDA, CDR2 SQIVND (reference sequence). This CDR3 comprises 14 residues. The V gene lost 6 bases and the J gene lost 0 bases, with 11 bases spanning the gap. The CDR3 sequence is CASSSTGLNTEAFF. The CDR3 DNA reads as TGTGCCAGTAGCTCGACAGGTTTGAACACTGAAGCTTTCTTT.

The genes are TRBV6-5 and TRBJ2-7, with 10 bases aligning to TRBD1. Per the germline V gene, CDR1 is MNHEY and CDR2 is SVGAGI. This CDR3 has 14 amino acids. Unmatched junction bases numbered 1, after V lost 4 bases and J lost 1 base. Written as DNA, the CDR3 is TGTGCCAGCAGTTGGGGACAGGGGTCCTACGAGCAGTACTTC. Amino acids: CASSWGQGSYEQYF.

The chain links TRBV7-7 to TRBJ2-1; TRBD2 aligns across 11 bases. The germline V gene has CDR1 SSHAT and CDR2 FNYEAQ (reference sequence). The J segment lost 3 bases and the V segment lost 5 bases, leaving 9 bases of the junction unmatched. This CDR3 contains 17 residues. The CDR3 nucleotides are TGTGCCAGCAGCAGTAGACTGGGACTAGCGGACTACAATGAGCAGTTCTTC. Its protein is CASSSRLGLADYNEQFF.

V is TRBV27 and J is TRBJ2-5; the match to TRBD2 covers 7 bases. Trimming took 6 bases from V and 8 from J; bases not matched to a gene: 12. Germline lookup yields CDR1 MNHEY and CDR2 SMNVEV (reference sequence). The CDR3 has 14 residues. The CDR3 loop reads CASSPRDYKRTQYF. The CDR3 coding sequence is TGTGCCAGCAGCCCGAGGGACTACAAGAGAACCCAGTACTTC.

The genes are TRBV11-2 and TRBJ2-7; TRBD1 matches 9 bases. The CDR3 contains 16 residues. CDR1 SGHAT and CDR2 FQNNGV come from the germline V gene. J gave up 2 bases and V 5 bases, and 10 bases lay outside the gene matches. CDR3 sequence reads: CASSRRLGQGPYEQYF. CDR3 nucleotides: TGTGCCAGCAGCCGTCGACTGGGACAGGGCCCCTACGAGCAGTACTTC.

The gene calls are TRBV10-1 and TRBJ2-3; 9 nucleotides match TRBD2. Losses at the gene ends were 5 bases for V and 1 base for J; bases not matched to a gene: 1. CDR1 and CDR2 from the germline V gene are WNHNN and SYGVQD (reference sequence). The CDR3 consists of 14 residues. The CDR3 loop is CASSRTSGTDTQYF. For the CDR3, the DNA is TGCGCCAGCAGTAGGACTAGCGGCACAGATACGCAGTATTTT.

This CDR3 is CASSYSRLLMNTEAFF. CDR3 in DNA: TGTGCCAGCAGTTACTCGCGGCTCCTGATGAACACTGAAGCTTTCTTT. This chain uses TRBV6-5 with TRBJ1-1; D is undetermined. Per germline, CDR1 MNHEY and CDR2 SVGAGI. The CDR3 is 16 amino acids. V was clipped by 0 bases and J by 0 bases, with 11 bases between them.

This clone was seen more than once but under ten times. In nucleotides, the CDR3 is TGTGCCAGCAGCCTAAGAGCCTTTGGGACAGGGGGCTCCTACGAGCAGTACTTC. Translating it yields CASSLRAFGTGGSYEQYF. The chain couples TRBV4-2 to TRBJ2-7; 11 nucleotides match TRBD1. The CDR3 covers 18 residues. Germline loops: CDR1 LGHNA, CDR2 YNFKEQ. With V trimmed by 4 bases and J by 0 bases, 11 bases remained unmatched.

This clone has only a few counts. The chain has TRBV27 and TRBJ1-2; 7 bases align to TRBD1. With V trimmed by 3 bases and J by 2 bases, 9 bases remained unmatched. CDR1 MNHEY and CDR2 SMNVEV come from the germline V gene (reference sequence). This CDR3 spans 16 amino acids. CDR3 in DNA: TGTGCCAGCAGTTTGGAGACAGGGTTCGAAAACTATGGCTACACCTTC. It codes for CASSLETGFENYGYTF.

A few counts support this clone. Other DNA sequences from this sample encode an identical CDR3 as well. The genes are TRBV5-6 and TRBJ1-1; 7 nucleotides match TRBD1. The germline V gene encodes CDR1 SGHDT and CDR2 YYEEEE. V shed 0 bases and J 5 bases; nucleotides not matched to a gene: 1. This CDR3 is 13 amino acids long. CDR3 in DNA: TGTGCCAGCAGCTTGGAACAGGGGACTGAAGCTTTCTTT. Residues: CASSLEQGTEAFF. The full variable domain, its missing parts supplied by reference TRBV5-6 and TRBJ1-1, is DAGVTQSPTHLIKTRGQQVTLRCSPKSGHDTVSWYQQALGQGPQFIFQYYEEEERQRGNFPDRFSGHQFPNYSSELNVNALLLGDSALYLCASSLEQGTEAFFGQGTRLTVV.

The J gene is TRBJ2-5, the V gene TRBV27; TRBD1 aligns across 8 bases. The closer fit of TRBJ2-7 to the DNA end suggests the J call may be wrong. CDR1 is MNHEY and CDR2 is SMNVEV in the germline V gene (reference sequence). This CDR3 spans 13 amino acids. The CDR3 loop reads CASSGDRSYEQYF. CDR3 DNA sequence: TGTGCCAGCAGTGGGGACAGGTCCTACGAGCAGTACTTC.

The chain uses TRBV7-2 and TRBJ2-1, with D unclear. The ends were cut back, 7 bases at V and 6 bases at J, with 13 bases in the middle. Germline V gene sequence: CDR1 SGHTA, CDR2 FQGNSA. The length of the CDR3 is 13 residues. The chain's CDR3 is CASTHPGRNEQFF. The CDR3 bases are TGTGCCAGCACCCATCCTGGCCGCAATGAGCAGTTCTTC. Full variable domain (outside the CDR3, taken from reference TRBV7-2 and TRBJ2-1): GAGVSQSPSNKVTEKGKDVELRCDPISGHTALYWYRQSLGQGLEFLIYFQGNSAPDKSGLPSDRFSAERTGGSVSTLTIQRTQQEDSAVYLCASTHPGRNEQFFGPGTRLTVL.

This clone was observed a few times. The chain combines TRBV6-5 with TRBJ2-6; D is perhaps TRBD2 (5 bases). Germline V lookup: CDR1 MNHEY, CDR2 SVGAGI. The CDR3 is 15 residues long. Trimming cost V 0 bases and J 15 bases, with 18 bases left between them. CDR3 DNA: TGTGCCAGCAGTTACTCGCCGGGATATAACGTTGACCTGACTTTC. Residues: CASSYSPGYNVDLTF.

The V and J genes are TRBV5-1 and TRBJ2-7; 7 bases agree with TRBD1. The CDR3 sequence is 16 residues long. The junction had 11 bases not matched to a gene; V was cut back by 3 bases and J by 2 bases. From germline, CDR1 is SGHRS and CDR2 YFSETQ. The CDR3 protein is CASSYSRDSTTYEQYF. CDR3 sequence (DNA): TGCGCCAGCAGCTACTCCCGGGACAGCACCACCTACGAGCAGTACTTC.

The chain recombines TRBV9 with TRBJ2-3; D is unresolved. This CDR3 is built from 14 residues. V was clipped by 0 bases and J by 6 bases, with 11 bases between them. Germline CDR1 reads SGDLS; CDR2 reads YYNGEE. This CDR3 reads CASSVGSRSDTQYF. CDR3 nucleotide sequence: TGTGCCAGCAGCGTAGGTTCTCGTTCGGATACGCAGTATTTT.

CDR3 protein: CASSRTGESTGELFF. The CDR3 nucleotides are TGTGCCAGCAGTCGGACAGGGGAGAGCACCGGGGAGCTGTTTTTT. This sequence joins TRBV6-5 and TRBJ2-2; 9 bases agree with TRBD1. Germline V lookup: CDR1 MNHEY, CDR2 SVGAGI. The junction had 5 bases not matched to a gene; V was cut back by 5 bases and J by 4 bases. The CDR3 spans 15 residues.

The rearrangement uses TRBV7-2 and TRBJ1-2; 7 positions match TRBD1. CDR3 length equals 16 residues. Germline V gives CDR1 SGHTA, CDR2 FQGNSA. Trimming took 5 bases from V and 5 from J; bases not matched to a gene: 14. Here the CDR3 reads CASSPHQGRGEYGYTF. CDR3 in DNA: TGTGCCAGCAGCCCCCACCAGGGCAGGGGGGAATATGGCTACACCTTC.

V is TRBV5-1 and J is TRBJ2-3; 14 bases map to TRBD2. CDR1 SGHRS and CDR2 YFSETQ come from the germline V gene. The CDR3 has 16 amino acids. J gave up 5 bases and V 4 bases, and 6 bases lay outside the gene matches. CDR3 amino acids: CASSPPGLAGEDTQYF. The CDR3 coding sequence is TGCGCCAGCAGCCCCCCGGGACTAGCGGGAGAAGATACGCAGTATTTT.

Concerning this clone: Additional DNA sequences in this sample encode the identical CDR3. The chain employs TRBV6-5 and TRBJ2-1; 7 bases agree with TRBD2. CDR3 length: 14 residues. Germline V gene sequence: CDR1 MNHEY, CDR2 SVGAGI. Germline trimming cut 8 bases from V and 4 bases from J; bases unmatched to any gene: 8. CDR3 nucleotide sequence: TGTGCCAGCGGGGGTAGCGGGTCTTACAATGAGCAGTTCTTC. Protein: CASGGSGSYNEQFF.

The genes are TRBV6-5 and TRBJ2-7; TRBD1 is a possible D gene (6 bases). V lost 7 bases and J 4 bases, leaving 20 bases between the germline ends. This CDR3 has 15 amino acids. Germline V gene sequence: CDR1 MNHEY, CDR2 SVGAGI. DNA of the CDR3: TGTGCCAGCATGACTGAAGGGGGTTATGGTTACGAGCAGTACTTC. Translated: CASMTEGGYGYEQYF.

V usage is TRBV6-5 and J usage is TRBJ2-5, with 10 bases fitting TRBD2. The J call is doubtful: the DNA matches TRBJ2-7 better. Germline V lookup: CDR1 MNHEY, CDR2 SVGAGI. CDR3 length: 15 residues. CDR3 in DNA: TGTGCCAGCAGTTGGGGGGGACTAGCGAGCTACGAGCAGTACTTC. It yields the protein CASSWGGLASYEQYF.

The chain couples TRBV18 to TRBJ1-1; no reliable D call. Trimming removed 3 bases from V and 6 bases from J, with 20 bases in between. The germline CDR1 and CDR2 sequences are KGHSH and LQKENI. The CDR3 contains 16 residues. Here the CDR3 DNA reads TGTGCCAGCTCACCCTATGGACTAGTTAGGATCCCTGAAGCTTTCTTT. This gives the protein CASSPYGLVRIPEAFF.

This clone has just a few counts. The V and J genes are TRBV6-1 and TRBJ1-5; D remains unclear. This CDR3 spans 15 amino acids. Trimming shortened V by 2 bases and J by 0 bases, and 8 bases separated the two germline ends. Looked up from germline, CDR1 is MNHNS and CDR2 is SASEGT. In nucleotides, the CDR3 is TGTGCCAGCAGTGAATGGTTAGTTAGCAATCAGCCCCAGCATTTT. It yields the protein CASSEWLVSNQPQHF.

This chain's CDR3 is CASSSPDRDLSGANVLTF. CDR3 bases: TGTGCCAGCAGTTCCCCGGACAGGGACCTCTCTGGGGCCAACGTCCTGACTTTC. The rearrangement uses TRBV2 and TRBJ2-6; 8 bases are shared with TRBD1. The length of the CDR3 is 18 residues. Germline V gene sequence: CDR1 SNHLY, CDR2 FYNNEI. V lost 5 bases to trimming and J lost 0 bases; unmatched junction nucleotides: 9.

This clone was seen once. This chain joins TRBV7-8 and TRBJ2-1, with 7 nucleotides matching TRBD2. This CDR3 has 19 residues. Germline assignment: CDR1 SGHVS and CDR2 FQNEAQ. V shed 4 bases and J 0 bases; nucleotides not matched to a gene: 15. Here the CDR3 DNA reads TGTGCCAGCAGCTCCTTCCTAGTACGGGGGGAATCCTCCTACAATGAGCAGTTCTTC. Its translation is CASSSFLVRGESSYNEQFF.

This clone turned up a few times. The rearrangement uses TRBV7-2 and TRBJ2-3; TRBD1 is a possible D gene (6 bases). In germline, CDR1 is SGHTA, CDR2 FQGNSA. V was trimmed by 5 bases and J by 13 bases, leaving 19 bases between them. This CDR3 region has 13 residues. The CDR3 reads CASSVNRDKEEYF. CDR3 DNA: TGTGCCAGCAGCGTAAACCGGGACAAGGAAGAGTATTTT.